This TCR beta chain was identified in a study of T cell changes during pregnancy in multiple sclerosis. This clone occurred a few times. This CDR3 has 15 residues. Trimming cost V 2 bases and J 6 bases; bases outside gene matches: 8. Germline CDR1 reads MNHEY; CDR2 reads SVGAGI. Sequenced by immunoSEQ multiplex PCR; TCRdb stores in-frame clones only, minus some. The sample carries 55,000 to 70,000 clones, 93% recorded once. Source: peripheral blood, taken after pregnancy. This TCR was recovered from a female donor with multiple sclerosis, enrolled in a pregnancy study. The genes are TRBV6-5 and TRBJ2-7; 9 bases are a match to TRBD2. The CDR3 sequence is CASSYRASGKGEQYF. For the CDR3, the DNA is TGTGCCAGCAGTTACAGGGCTAGCGGGAAGGGCGAGCAGTACTTC.